The 28 T cell receptor beta chains given below trace back to one sample, sequenced in a study of T cell repertoires and HLA-DP antigens. Their recognized antigens are unknown. Sequenced by immunoSEQ multiplex PCR; TCRdb stores in-frame clones only, minus some. Here the sample spans around 100,000 clones, roughly 92% being singletons. The sequenced sample consisted of CD4+ T cells from PBMCs. These receptors all stem from a woman between 18 and 29 years old in good health and CMV-seronegative.

The chain is built from TRBV21-1 and TRBJ1-3. TRBV21-1 is an annotated pseudogene. The CDR3 consists of 14 residues. CDR3 sequence (DNA): TGTGCCAGCAGCCTAGTGGGGGATACGAACACCATATATTTT. Translating gives CASSLVGDTNTIYF.

The J gene is TRBJ1-4, the V gene TRBV28; a weak D match, TRBD1 (6 bases). V gave up 6 bases and J gave up 4 bases, with 12 bases separating them. This CDR3 is 14 amino acids long. Germline CDR1 MDHEN, CDR2 SYDVKM. This CDR3 reads CASRNRALNEKLFF. The CDR3, as DNA: TGTGCCAGCAGGAACAGGGCGCTTAATGAAAAACTGTTTTTT.

The chain recombines TRBV25-1 with TRBJ1-1; D is ambiguous. Germline CDR1 and CDR2: MGHDK and SYGVNS. This CDR3 region has 13 residues. V lost 4 bases to trimming and J lost 3 bases, with 9 bases between them. CDR3 coding DNA: TGTGCCAGCAGTGCCTCTCGACACACTGAAGCTTTCTTT. Protein product: CASSASRHTEAFF.

This rearrangement joins TRBV7-9 to TRBJ1-1; D gene unclear. With 5 bases removed from V and 7 bases from J, the gap between germline ends came to 11 bases. CDR1 is SEHNR and CDR2 is FQNEAQ in the germline V gene (reference sequence). The CDR3 spans 12 residues. The CDR3 here is CASSPGVGEAFF. The DNA for the CDR3 is TGTGCCAGCAGCCCCGGGGTTGGTGAAGCTTTCTTT.

V and J are TRBV28 and TRBJ1-4, with no clear D. The length of the CDR3 is 15 residues. V lost 7 bases and J lost 5, with 17 bases in between. Germline V gene sequence: CDR1 MDHEN, CDR2 SYDVKM. In DNA form, the CDR3 reads TGTGCCAGCACCAATGCTGGACCAAAGAATGAAAAACTGTTTTTT. Its protein is CASTNAGPKNEKLFF.

This chain uses TRBV2 with TRBJ1-1; D possibly corresponds to TRBD1 (5 bases). Trimming removed 4 bases at V and 4 bases at J, with 7 bases between. CDR3 length: 12 residues. In germline, CDR1 is SNHLY, CDR2 FYNNEI. The CDR3 here is CASSGTSTEAFF. CDR3 nucleotide sequence: TGTGCCAGCAGTGGGACAAGCACTGAAGCTTTCTTT.

The CDR3: CATRTVTSGVAPDTQYF. CDR3 in DNA: TGTGCCACACGGACGGTAACTAGCGGGGTCGCCCCAGATACGCAGTATTTT. V and J are TRBV10-3 and TRBJ2-3; 10 nucleotides line up with TRBD2. V lost 10 bases to trimming and J lost 4 bases; unmatched junction nucleotides: 17. The CDR3 runs 17 residues. Looked up from germline, CDR1 is ENHRY and CDR2 is SYGVKD.

The V call is TRBV5-4, the J call TRBJ2-1; 11 bases agree with TRBD2. The CDR3 totals 16 residues. V lost 5 bases and J lost 9; bases outside the gene matches: 13. Germline V gives CDR1 SGHNT, CDR2 YYREEE (reference sequence). The CDR3 is CASSFQSSGRYGEQFF. The CDR3 DNA is TGTGCCAGCAGTTTCCAATCTAGCGGGAGGTATGGTGAGCAGTTCTTC.

The V gene is TRBV7-2, the J gene TRBJ2-1, with D possibly TRBD2 on 6 matching bases. The CDR3 extends over 14 amino acids. In germline, CDR1 is SGHTA, CDR2 FQGNSA. V lost 4 bases and J 5 bases, leaving 12 bases between the germline ends. The CDR3 DNA follows: TGTGCCAGCAGCTGGATGGGACTGCACAATGAGCAGTTCTTC. Its protein product is CASSWMGLHNEQFF.

V is TRBV6-5 and J is TRBJ2-7; perhaps D is TRBD1 or TRBD2 (6 bases each). The CDR3 runs to 15 residues. With 6 bases removed from V and 5 bases from J, the gap between germline ends came to 20 bases. Germline loops: CDR1 MNHEY, CDR2 SVGAGI. CDR3 protein: CASSATRGRGHEQYF. DNA of the CDR3: TGTGCCAGCAGCGCGACCCGGGGGCGAGGGCACGAGCAGTACTTC.

This clone came up once. The genes are TRBV7-2 and TRBJ1-1; D is ambiguous. CDR3 length: 14 amino acids. CDR1 SGHTA and CDR2 FQGNSA come from the germline V gene. V gave up 2 bases and J gave up 8 bases, with 15 bases separating them. CDR3 DNA: TGTGCCAGCAGCTTATCCGCAAACGAGGAGGAAGCTTTCTTT. This encodes CASSLSANEEEAFF.

J is TRBJ2-5 and V is TRBV28; D call uncertain. V lost 3 bases to trimming and J lost 3 bases, with 8 bases between them. The CDR3 length is 13 residues. CDR1 is MDHEN, CDR2 SYDVKM, per germline. As DNA, the CDR3 is TGTGCCAGCAGTTTGACGCAAAAAGAGACCCAGTACTTC. This gives the protein CASSLTQKETQYF.

The V call is TRBV29-1, the J call TRBJ1-4; 9 bases are shared with TRBD1. The V gene end was trimmed by 4 bases and the J gene end by 7 bases; junction bases not matched to a gene: 13. This CDR3 has 16 residues. Germline CDR1 reads SQVTM; CDR2 reads ANQGSEA. CDR3 residues: CSVGPNRGTGREKLFF. Written as DNA, the CDR3 is TGCAGCGTTGGACCGAATCGGGGGACAGGGCGTGAAAAACTGTTTTTT.

The chain has TRBV28 and TRBJ1-2; tentatively, D is TRBD1 (5 bases). Trimming took 3 bases from V and 5 from J, leaving 25 bases between them. Per the germline V gene, CDR1 is MDHEN and CDR2 is SYDVKM. The CDR3 is made up of 18 amino acids. The CDR3 sequence: CASSFWRRQGTKGYGYTF. CDR3 bases: TGTGCCAGCAGTTTTTGGAGGCGGCAGGGCACCAAAGGGTATGGCTACACCTTC.

The chain carries TRBV28 and TRBJ1-3; TRBD1 matches at 8 bases. The CDR3 length is 16 residues. In germline, CDR1 is MDHEN, CDR2 SYDVKM. V lost 5 bases, J lost 0 bases, and 6 bases stayed unmatched. CDR3 nucleotide sequence: TGTGCCAGCAGTACCCGACAGGGGAGCTCTGGAAACACCATATATTTT. Amino acids: CASSTRQGSSGNTIYF.

CDR3 bases: TGTGCCAGCAGCTTATACGAACAGGGAACGACGCAGTATTTT. It translates to CASSLYEQGTTQYF. This sequence joins TRBV11-3 and TRBJ2-3, with D possibly TRBD1 on 6 matching bases. Germline CDR1 is SGHNT and CDR2 is YENEEA. The CDR3 contains 14 residues. V was cut by 2 bases and J by 9 bases, with 15 bases left in between.

The chain combines TRBV20-1 with TRBJ2-1, with D uncertain. This CDR3 has 11 residues. From germline, CDR1 is DFQATT and CDR2 SNEGSKA (reference sequence). Trimming removed 5 bases from V and 9 bases from J, with 11 bases in between. The CDR3 loop is CSAARMGEQFF. The CDR3 DNA reads as TGCAGTGCTGCCCGGATGGGTGAGCAGTTCTTC.

This sequence joins TRBV10-3 and TRBJ1-2; 7 bases match TRBD1. The ends lost 6 bases at V and 0 bases at J; junction bases unmatched: 4. Germline V gives CDR1 ENHRY, CDR2 SYGVKD. The CDR3 spans 14 residues. The CDR3 is CAISEGQPNYGYTF. The CDR3 DNA is TGTGCCATCAGCGAGGGACAGCCTAACTATGGCTACACCTTC.

The chain carries TRBV5-5 and TRBJ1-3; maybe TRBD1 (5 bases). V gave up 4 bases and J gave up 3 bases, with 20 bases separating them. Germline V CDR1 and CDR2: SGHKS, YYEKEE (reference sequence). This CDR3 spans 17 amino acids. This chain's CDR3 is CASSRGLSRTLGNTIYF. The CDR3 DNA reads TGTGCCAGCAGCAGGGGACTTTCCCGGACCCTTGGAAACACCATATATTTT. Full variable domain (remainder filled in from reference TRBV5-5 and TRBJ1-3): DAGVTQSPTHLIKTRGQQVTLRCSPISGHKSVSWYQQVLGQGPQFIFQYYEKEERGRGNFPDRFSARQFPNYSSELNVNALLLGDSALYLCASSRGLSRTLGNTIYFGEGSWLTVV.

The chain is built from TRBV7-9 and TRBJ2-3; either TRBD1 or TRBD2 may supply D (6 bases each). Per germline, CDR1 SEHNR and CDR2 FQNEAQ (reference sequence). V was shortened by 8 bases and J by 0 bases, with 12 bases between the two germline ends. This CDR3 spans 14 amino acids. CDR3 nucleotides: TGTGCCAGCCACGAGGGGGGAAGCACAGATACGCAGTATTTT. Its translation: CASHEGGSTDTQYF.

The chain links TRBV6-5 to TRBJ2-3; D gene unclear. This CDR3 has 13 amino acids. Germline values: CDR1 MNHEY, CDR2 SVGAGI. The V end lost 5 bases, the J end lost 1 base, and 7 bases lay between the germline ends. As DNA, the CDR3 is TGTGCCAGCAGTGATCCCGGCACAGATACGCAGTATTTT. Its protein product is CASSDPGTDTQYF.

The J gene is TRBJ1-4, the V gene TRBV6-9, with D perhaps matching TRBD1 (5 bases). The CDR3 covers 12 residues. The germline CDR1 and CDR2 sequences are MNHGY and SVAAGI. V lost 8 bases and J 8 bases, leaving 12 bases between the germline ends. Here the CDR3 reads CASGREREKLFF. The CDR3 region has the DNA TGTGCCAGCGGCAGGGAGCGCGAAAAACTGTTTTTT.

The chain couples TRBV19 to TRBJ2-7, with D tentatively TRBD2 (6 bases). Trimming shortened V by 6 bases and J by 2 bases, and 20 bases separated the two germline ends. The CDR3 consists of 16 residues. CDR1 and CDR2 (germline): LNHDA, SQIVND (reference sequence). The CDR3 loop reads CASSLGRGPPTYEQYF. The CDR3 bases are TGTGCCAGTAGCCTAGGGCGGGGACCTCCAACCTACGAGCAGTACTTC. The full variable domain, with the rest looked up from reference TRBV19 and TRBJ2-7, is DGGITQSPKYLFRKEGQNVTLSCEQNLNHDAMYWYRQDPGQGLRLIYYSQIVNDFQKGDIAEGYSVSREKKESFPLTVTSAQKNPTAFYLCASSLGRGPPTYEQYFGPGTRLTVT.

The gene calls are TRBV29-1 and TRBJ1-4; 9 positions agree with TRBD1. The junction had 5 bases not matched to a gene; V was cut back by 5 bases and J by 7 bases. The CDR3 has 13 amino acids. Germline CDR1 SQVTM, CDR2 ANQGSEA. The CDR3 region is CSVKDRGTEKLFF. CDR3 sequence (DNA): TGCAGCGTTAAGGACAGGGGAACTGAAAAACTGTTTTTT.

This chain joins TRBV7-2 and TRBJ1-1, with 7 bases that match TRBD1. This CDR3 comprises 15 residues. The germline gives CDR1 SGHTA, CDR2 FQGNSA. After removal of 0 bases from V and 1 base from J, the junction contained 2 bases not matched to a gene. The CDR3 region has the DNA TGTGCCAGCAGCTTAGCGTGGGACAGGAACACTGAAGCTTTCTTT. Its protein is CASSLAWDRNTEAFF.

V and J are TRBV10-1 and TRBJ1-1, with 7 bases matching TRBD1. Germline V gene lookup returns CDR1 WNHNN and CDR2 SYGVQD (reference sequence). This CDR3 region has 14 residues. With V trimmed by 8 bases and J by 5 bases, 11 bases remained unmatched. The CDR3 bases are TGCGCCAGCGGGGGGGACAGCTTCTGTACTGAAGCTTTCTTT. The encoded protein is CASGGDSFCTEAFF.

The chain carries TRBV28 and TRBJ2-5; TRBD1 matches at 8 bases. V trimming: 5 bases; J trimming: 6 bases; junction bases outside the gene matches: 11. The CDR3 totals 15 residues. Germline-derived CDR1 and CDR2 are MDHEN and SYDVKM. Here the CDR3 reads CASSLRTGLKKTQYF. CDR3 DNA: TGTGCCAGCAGTCTCCGGACAGGGTTAAAGAAGACCCAGTACTTC.

The chain links TRBV2 to TRBJ1-4; tentative D call: TRBD1 (5 bases). Trimming removed 4 bases from V and 3 bases from J, with 6 bases in between. The CDR3 has 13 residues. CDR1 SNHLY and CDR2 FYNNEI come from the germline V gene. Written as DNA, the CDR3 is TGTGCCAGCAGTGGGGACTCTAATGAAAAACTGTTTTTT. Amino acids: CASSGDSNEKLFF.